This TCR beta chain derives from a study of neurological immune-mediated disorders. Germline values: CDR1 SGHNT, CDR2 YYREEE (reference sequence). The V and J ends lost 3 bases and 5 bases, in that order; junction bases with no gene match: 7. CDR3 length: 15 residues. This clonotype has ten or more counts. Its antigen is still unknown. As for time point: longitudinal time-point 1 (baseline). PBMCs stored at -80 C, 2 million in total, were the source of the unsorted libraries. TCRdb redid the calling of the 5' RACE reads with MiXCR, one entry per CDR3 protein. The table lists tens of thousands of distinct CDR3 sequences, approximately 11% of them singletons, with 6.5% to 8.5% in the top ten. Broader study findings: HTLV-1-associated myelopathy had the most TCR clonal expansion, whereas multiple sclerosis had the least (lower than in healthy controls).

The receptor was isolated from a male donor with HTLV-1-associated myelopathy (HAM/TSP). The chain uses TRBV5-4 and TRBJ2-1; 8 nucleotides agree with TRBD2. What was sequenced was PBMCs. For the CDR3, the DNA is TGTGCCAGCAGCTCGAGCGGGGGTTCCCACAATGAGCAGTTCTTC. Protein product: CASSSSGGSHNEQFF.